This TCR beta chain emerged from a study of T cell repertoires in cytomegalovirus infection. This clonotype was detected only a few times. Trimming cost V 8 bases and J 1 base, with 6 bases left between them. The CDR3 covers 13 residues. TCRdb re-called the reads through MiXCR, storing one row per CDR3 protein. The table records about 740,000 distinct CDR3 sequences, about 40% of them present only once. The TCR comes from a human donor in good health (CMV status not recorded). Some clones in this sample may be carry-over from other donors' samples. V gene TRBV12-3 or TRBV12-4 combines with J gene TRBJ1-6; tentative D call: TRBD1 (5 bases). The material sequenced was PBMCs. CDR3 DNA: TGTGCCAGCGGGGGATCCTATAATTCACCCCTCCACTTT. Its translation is CASGGSYNSPLHF.